These T cell receptor beta chains were read from a single sample in a study of early T cells in non-severe SARS-CoV-2 infection. From the 5' RACE reads, TCRdb called clonotypes with MiXCR, one entry per CDR3 protein. The repertoire holds tens of thousands of distinct CDR3 sequences, with less than 9.5% as singletons. The source was whole blood, collected at baseline. Receptors were obtained from an adult who was a healthcare worker with PCR-confirmed SARS-CoV-2 infection or an uninfected control (not recorded which). Both conserved end residues are part of each CDR3. A D gene is named only where the DNA matches it firmly. For some rows the clone size is stated as once, few or many, or as a class when expanded; others skip it.

TRBV7-8	few	-	TRBJ2-7	TGTGCCAGCAGCTTAGCGGGTCTGAGCTCCTACGAGCAGTACTTC	CASSLAGLSSYEQYF
TRBV12-3/TRBV12-4	-	TRBD2	TRBJ2-7	TGTGCCAGCGGACCGGGACTAGAGACCGAGCAGTACTTC	CASGPGLETEQYF
TRBV7-2	-	-	TRBJ2-7	TGTGCCAGCAGCTTAGGTATCTACGGAGAGCAGTACTTC	CASSLGIYGEQYF
TRBV18	-	-	TRBJ1-1	TGTGCCAGCTCACGACGGGACACTGAAGCTTTCTTT	CASSRRDTEAFF
TRBV20-1	-	TRBD1	TRBJ2-3	TGCAGTGCCGACCCCTGGACAGGGGGTGGGTCAGATACGCAGTATTTT	CSADPWTGGGSDTQYF
TRBV20-1	many	-	TRBJ1-2	TGCAGTGCTAGAGGAACAGCCTATGGCTACACCTTC	CSARGTAYGYTF
TRBV29-1	-	TRBD2	TRBJ2-7	TGCAGCGTTGGAGGGACTAGGAGCTACGAGCAGTACTTC	CSVGGTRSYEQYF
TRBV24-1	-	-	TRBJ2-3	TGTGCCACCAGTGAGGCCGGGACGTATCAGTATTTT	CATSEAGTYQYF
TRBV9	many	-	TRBJ2-5	TGTGCCAGCAGCCGGACCCCCCGAAAACAAGAGACCCAGTACTTC	CASSRTPRKQETQYF
TRBV5-1	many	-	TRBJ2-3	TGCGCCAGCAGCTCAAACTCAATCACAGATACGCAGTATTTT	CASSSNSITDTQYF
TRBV28	-	-	TRBJ2-7	TGTGCCAGCAGTGCCCTCCGGGACGGCTACGAGCAGTACTTC	CASSALRDGYEQYF
TRBV11-2	many	-	TRBJ2-7	TGTGCCAGCAGCTTAGATCCCAGCCTCCGGGACGACTCCTACGAGCAGTACTTC	CASSLDPSLRDDSYEQYF
TRBV21-1	-	-	TRBJ2-4	TGTGCCAGCAGCACTACTAGCGGGAGGGCCACAGGCAAAAACATTCAGTACTTC	CASSTTSGRATGKNIQYF
TRBV3-1	-	-	TRBJ2-5	TGTGCCAGCAGCCAAGAGGTGTACCAAGAGACCCAGTACTTC	CASSQEVYQETQYF
TRBV7-9	few	-	TRBJ1-1	TGTGCCAGCAGCCCCCGCCTGGTCCGGTTGGACACTGAAGCTTTCTTT	CASSPRLVRLDTEAFF
TRBV18	many	-	TRBJ1-1	TGTGCCAGCTCACCTTCCCAGAACACTGAAGCTTTCTTT	CASSPSQNTEAFF
TRBV6-5	few	TRBD1	TRBJ1-5	TGTGCCAGCAGTTCGGACAGGTACAATCAGCCCCAGCATTTT	CASSSDRYNQPQHF